Following are 11 T cell receptor beta chains from one sample sequenced in a study of T cell repertoires in cytomegalovirus infection (dated by TCRdb to between 2018 and 2021). Instrument used: Illumina HiSeq 1500. Through fastp at Q25 and MiXCR, TCRdb rebuilt clones from the public reads, retaining in-frame beta chains. Rows with one shared CDR3 protein collapse into an entry with the most common genes and DNA. This sample gives about 530,000 distinct CDR3 sequences in total; about a quarter of them show up just once. About 12% of the sample rests with the top ten. What was sequenced was PBMCs. These receptors were taken from a human donor in good health (CMV status not recorded). Some clones in this sample may be carry-over from other donors' samples.

Many counts were recorded for this clonotype. This rearrangement joins TRBV7-2 to TRBJ1-6; D is ambiguous. Germline assignment: CDR1 SGHTA and CDR2 FQGNSA. The ends were cut back, 2 bases at V and 14 bases at J, with 16 bases in the middle. This CDR3 spans 14 amino acids. The CDR3 DNA follows: TGTGCCAGCAGCTTAAATGGTCCGACGAGAACCCTCCACTTT. Its protein product is CASSLNGPTRTLHF.

This clonotype was detected once. The chain carries TRBV12-5 and TRBJ2-1; 9 bases are shared with TRBD1. The CDR3 has 14 amino acids. CDR1 and CDR2 from the germline V gene are LGHNT and FRNRAP. V was clipped by 6 bases and J by 8 bases; unmatched bases: 8. The CDR3 nucleotides read TGTGCTAGTGGGGACAGGGGCCCCCCCCATGAGCAGTTCTTC. It translates to CASGDRGPPHEQFF.

The chain recombines TRBV6-1 with TRBJ1-3, with 8 bases identical to TRBD1. After removal of 7 bases from V and 10 bases from J, the junction contained 12 bases not matched to a gene. CDR1 and CDR2 (germline): MNHNS, SASEGT. This CDR3 spans 14 amino acids. The CDR3 nucleotides read TGTGCCAGCATTCTCCAGGGGGCGCTTCGGACCATATATTTT. Its protein is CASILQGALRTIYF.

This chain joins TRBV12-3 or TRBV12-4 and TRBJ2-5; TRBD2 matches at 8 bases. The ends lost 6 bases at V and 3 bases at J; junction bases unmatched: 12. This CDR3 contains 16 residues. Here the CDR3 reads CASSREIAGTKETQYF. CDR3 nucleotides: TGTGCCAGCAGCCGTGAGATAGCGGGGACGAAAGAGACCCAGTACTTC.

This chain connects TRBV20-1 to TRBJ1-1; D not resolved. V was trimmed by 2 bases and J by 8 bases, leaving 9 bases between them. The germline CDR1 and CDR2 sequences are DFQATT and SNEGSKA (reference sequence). This CDR3 region has 11 residues. The CDR3 region has the DNA TGCAGTGCTAGACAACAATGGGAAGCTTTCTTT. Its translation: CSARQQWEAFF.

CDR3 region: CATRTGRDSYNEQFF. In DNA form, the CDR3 reads TGTGCCACCAGGACGGGAAGGGACTCCTACAATGAGCAGTTCTTC. The chain uses TRBV15 and TRBJ2-1, with a possible D match to TRBD2 (5 bases). The CDR3 spans 15 residues. The germline gives CDR1 LNHNV, CDR2 YYDKDF (reference sequence). With 6 bases removed from V and 0 bases from J, the gap between germline ends came to 12 bases.

This clonotype was recorded at least ten times. V and J are TRBV7-2 and TRBJ2-7; 7 nucleotides line up with TRBD1. This CDR3 region has 14 residues. The germline V gene encodes CDR1 SGHTA and CDR2 FQGNSA. V shed 4 bases and J 7 bases; nucleotides not matched to a gene: 10. The CDR3 sequence is CASSSGQRVGEQYF. CDR3 nucleotide sequence: TGTGCCAGCAGCTCGGGACAGCGTGTGGGGGAGCAGTACTTC.

This clonotype was found a few times. CDR3 loop: CSVEELADTGELFF. The CDR3 bases are TGCAGCGTTGAGGAACTAGCGGATACCGGGGAGCTGTTTTTT. The V call is TRBV29-1, the J call TRBJ2-2; 8 bases fit TRBD2. The CDR3 loop spans 14 amino acids. V shed 3 bases, J shed 5 bases, and the junction held 5 bases outside the gene matches. Looked up from germline, CDR1 is SQVTM and CDR2 is ANQGSEA.

This clonotype was observed at least ten times. This chain uses TRBV6-1 with TRBJ2-5; unclear D gene. The V and J ends lost 6 bases and 5 bases respectively, with 7 bases between them. The germline V gene encodes CDR1 MNHNS and CDR2 SASEGT. This CDR3 has 11 amino acids. CDR3 sequence reads: CASRFAETQYF. The CDR3, as DNA: TGTGCCAGCAGGTTTGCGGAGACCCAGTACTTC.

This clonotype was counted a few times. The V gene is TRBV28, the J gene TRBJ2-7; 10 bases fit TRBD2. Germline V lookup: CDR1 MDHEN, CDR2 SYDVKM. CDR3 length: 15 residues. Trimming cost V 5 bases and J 6 bases; bases outside gene matches: 10. The DNA for the CDR3 is TGTGCCAGCAGTCCGAGCTCGATAGCGGGAGGCGAGCAGTACTTC. Residues: CASSPSSIAGGEQYF.

This clonotype showed up many times. The V call is TRBV11-3, the J call TRBJ1-1; tentative D call: TRBD1 (5 bases). Between the trimmed V and J ends, which lost 3 bases and 1 base, there was a span of 12 bases. Germline CDR1 SGHNT, CDR2 YENEEA. CDR3 size: 15 residues. The CDR3 reads CASSFLGDSNTEAFF. CDR3 in DNA: TGTGCCAGCAGCTTCTTAGGGGACTCGAACACTGAAGCTTTCTTT.